This TCR beta chain comes out of a study of metastatic and nonmetastatic thyroid tumors (dated by TCRdb to 2020 to 2021). Turning to the overall study: Repertoires from peripheral blood and from tumor or nodule tissue samples of malignant and benign thyroid patients were compared. Overall study results and their limits: In both blood and tumor samples, malignant tumors were reported to have significantly higher TCR beta diversity than benign nodules.

This clone was found many times. It lacks a known antigen. It has no much larger one-base neighbor in the sample; base qualities were not kept. No patient had received any treatment before thyroid surgery. Patient clinical samples collected from about 2011 to 2018 were retrospectively analysed using T-cell receptor beta sequencing. The receptor library was made with PCR. Sequencing took place on an Illumina HiSeq 4000. High-throughput sequencing was used to profile the TCR beta-chain CDR3 region of every patient. In the source study's methods: Drawing on CDR3 differences between clinicopathological groups, the researchers built a classifier meant to tell apart patients with distant-metastatic papillary thyroid cancer. The Shannon index was used to measure repertoire diversity, and the Morisita-Horn index was used to measure how similar tumor and blood repertoires were. The raw public data were reprocessed by TCRdb itself: fastp quality trimming at Q25, MiXCR clonotype calling, in-frame beta chains only. Clone size and V and J calls follow TCRdb, not the original study. The sample table records about 85,000 clones; about 9.1% of these occur just once. The top ten clones comprise approximately 10% of the sample.

The CDR3 runs 14 amino acids, cysteine and phenylalanine included. The DNA shown is the 42-base CDR3, in frame from base 1. The germline V gene (reference sequence) sets CDR1 to LGHDT and CDR2 to YNNKEL. V is cut by 4 bases and J by 5 bases, and the space between the germline ends is 12 bases. This chain joins TRBV3-1 to TRBJ2-1, with the identity of the D gene unclear. Sequencing was performed on blood. The sequence derives from a female donor with papillary thyroid cancer or a benign thyroid nodule (not recorded which). Some clones in this sample may be carry-over from other donors' samples. The nucleotide sequence is given as TGTGCCAGCAGCCTCTTCAGACAACACAATGAGCAGTTCTTC. The translation is CASSLFRQHNEQFF.